The 5 T cell receptor beta chains below were found in one sample sequenced in a study of blood T cell repertoires in COVID-19. Data came from immunoSEQ multiplex PCR; TCRdb stores just in-frame clones and leaves some out. This table has 200,000 to 250,000 clones, approximately 75% appearing once. The sequenced material came from PBMCs or T cells enriched from blood (not recorded which). These receptors were taken from a man in his forties who had recovered from COVID-19.

V and J are TRBV5-6 and TRBJ1-5; 8 nucleotides agree with TRBD1. V lost 4 bases, J lost 0 bases, and 12 bases stayed unmatched. Germline CDR1 and CDR2: SGHDT and YYEEEE. The CDR3 length is 18 residues. In DNA, the CDR3 is TGTGCCAGCAGCCCTTGGACAGGGAGTAGCTATAGCAATCAGCCCCAGCATTTT. Translating gives CASSPWTGSSYSNQPQHF.

V usage is TRBV18 and J usage is TRBJ2-1; TRBD2 aligns across 10 bases. The ends lost 5 bases at V and 2 bases at J; junction bases unmatched: 9. The germline V gene has CDR1 KGHSH and CDR2 LQKENI. The CDR3 sequence is 17 residues long. CDR3 sequence: CASSSTQSGGAYNEQFF. Here the CDR3 DNA reads TGTGCCAGCTCATCTACGCAAAGCGGGGGGGCCTACAATGAGCAGTTCTTC.

The chain joins TRBV30 to TRBJ2-7; no reliable D call. From germline, CDR1 is GTSNPN and CDR2 SVGIG (reference sequence). Between the trimmed V and J ends, which lost 8 bases and 1 base, there was a span of 9 bases. This CDR3 spans 11 amino acids. This CDR3 reads CAGTVSYEQYF. The CDR3 DNA reads TGTGCCGGCACAGTGTCCTACGAGCAGTACTTC.

The rearrangement uses TRBV9 and TRBJ1-5; 11 nucleotides align to TRBD1. The CDR3 sequence is 16 residues long. The V gene's germline CDR1 is SGDLS and CDR2 YYNGEE. J gave up 0 bases and V 4 bases, and 3 bases lay outside the gene matches. CDR3 nucleotide sequence: TGTGCCAGCAGCCCAGGGACAGGGGGTAGCAATCAGCCCCAGCATTTT. This codes for CASSPGTGGSNQPQHF. The full variable domain, completed using reference TRBV9 and TRBJ1-5, is DSGVTQTPKHLITATGQRVTLRCSPRSGDLSVYWYQQSLDQGLQFLIQYYNGEERAKGNILERFSAQQFPDLHSELNLSSLELGDSALYFCASSPGTGGSNQPQHFGDGTRLSIL.

V usage is TRBV29-1 and J usage is TRBJ2-7; no clear D. The CDR3 has 14 residues. The V gene lost 7 bases and the J gene lost 2 bases, with 18 bases spanning the gap. CDR1 and CDR2 (germline): SQVTM, ANQGSEA. The CDR3 sequence is CSALGGIKAYEQYF. CDR3 DNA: TGCAGCGCCCTAGGCGGAATTAAGGCCTACGAGCAGTACTTC.